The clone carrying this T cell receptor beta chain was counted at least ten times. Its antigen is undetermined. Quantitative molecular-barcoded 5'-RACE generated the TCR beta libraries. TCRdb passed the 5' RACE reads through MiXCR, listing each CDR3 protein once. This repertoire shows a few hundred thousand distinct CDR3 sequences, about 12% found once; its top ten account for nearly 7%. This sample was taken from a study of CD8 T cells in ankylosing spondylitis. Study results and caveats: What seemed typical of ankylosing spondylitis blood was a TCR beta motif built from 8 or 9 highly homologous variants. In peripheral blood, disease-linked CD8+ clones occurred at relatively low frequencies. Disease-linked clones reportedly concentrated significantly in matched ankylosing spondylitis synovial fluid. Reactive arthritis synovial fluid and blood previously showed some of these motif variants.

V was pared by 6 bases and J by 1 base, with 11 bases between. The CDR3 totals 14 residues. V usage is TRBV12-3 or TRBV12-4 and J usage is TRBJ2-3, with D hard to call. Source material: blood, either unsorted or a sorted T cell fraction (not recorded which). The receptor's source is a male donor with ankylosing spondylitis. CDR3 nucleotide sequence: TGTGCCAGCAGACGGGCCACGGGCACAGATACGCAGTATTTT. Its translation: CASRRATGTDTQYF.